This TCR beta chain was captured in a study of beta chain features in type 1 diabetes. The germline V and J ends were trimmed by 2 bases and 12 bases, with 16 bases remaining between them. The length of the CDR3 is 13 residues. The germline V gene encodes CDR1 MNHNY and CDR2 SVGAGI (reference sequence). This clone showed up just a few times. Expressed TCRB transcripts were sequenced because the entire RNA isolate underwent reverse transcription. The assay was immunoSEQ multiplex PCR, and TCRdb's table has in-frame clones only and misses some. The sample consists of about 330,000 clones, approximately 11% of them appearing once.

The genes are TRBV6-6 and TRBJ1-1, with D possibly TRBD1 on 5 matching bases. Sequencing input: naive CD4+ T cells from blood. The receptor was derived from a woman in her thirties in good health. The CDR3 DNA reads TGTGCCAGCAGTTACCTCAGGGATTCGGCAACTTTCTTT. Translating gives CASSYLRDSATFF.